Below are 27 T cell receptor beta chains sequenced from a single sample in a study. TCRdb keeps only in-frame clones here, not all; method: immunoSEQ multiplex PCR. This sample has under 65,000 clones, with approximately 93% found just once. The sequenced sample was PBMCs. The receptors stem from a man aged 35-49 years with rheumatoid arthritis.

The chain joins TRBV5-5 to TRBJ2-2, with D perhaps TRBD1 (5 bases). This CDR3 is 15 amino acids long. Germline V gives CDR1 SGHKS, CDR2 YYEKEE (reference sequence). V was clipped by 4 bases and J by 4 bases, with 14 bases between them. CDR3 nucleotide sequence: TGTGCCAGCAGCGGGGCGTGGGGCGGCACCGGGGAGCTGTTTTTT. Translating it yields CASSGAWGGTGELFF.

The J gene is TRBJ1-4, the V gene TRBV7-2; TRBD1 is a possible D gene (6 bases). Germline CDR1 SGHTA, CDR2 FQGNSA. CDR3 length: 16 residues. The ends were cut back, 2 bases at V and 4 bases at J, with 14 bases in the middle. CDR3 loop: CASSLFRARGNEKLFF. CDR3 bases: TGTGCCAGCAGCTTATTCCGGGCCAGGGGTAATGAAAAACTGTTTTTT.

The sample holds a few counts of this clone. The chain combines TRBV2 with TRBJ2-1; D possibly corresponds to TRBD2 (5 bases). This CDR3 is built from 12 residues. Between the trimmed V and J ends, which lost 7 bases and 3 bases, there was a span of 7 bases. Germline values: CDR1 SNHLY, CDR2 FYNNEI. The CDR3, as DNA: TGTGCCAGCACGAGGGACTACAATGAGCAGTTCTTC. Amino acids: CASTRDYNEQFF.

V is TRBV7-2 and J is TRBJ2-1, with D tentatively TRBD1 or TRBD2 (5 bases each). V lost 5 bases to trimming and J lost 9 bases, with 20 bases between them. The CDR3 is 15 residues long. CDR1 and CDR2 from the germline V gene are SGHTA and FQGNSA. This CDR3 reads CASSISSLTRGEQFF. CDR3 in DNA: TGTGCCAGCAGCATTAGCAGTCTAACTAGGGGTGAGCAGTTCTTC.

The V and J genes are TRBV6-2 or TRBV6-3 and TRBJ2-3, with D possibly being TRBD2 (6 bases). The CDR3 spans 16 residues. Trimming pared 5 bases from V and 3 bases from J, leaving 18 bases between. CDR1 is MNHEY and CDR2 is SVGEGT in the germline V gene. CDR3 amino acids: CASSTSDYPDTDTQYF. The DNA for the CDR3 is TGTGCCAGCAGTACCTCGGACTACCCGGATACAGATACGCAGTATTTT.

The chain employs TRBV24-1 and TRBJ2-1, with 9 bases matching TRBD2. The CDR3 has 20 residues. CDR1 is KGHDR and CDR2 is SFDVKD in the germline V gene. J was trimmed by 4 bases and V by 4 bases; bases with no gene match: 19. This CDR3 reads CATSDPTISGGGRGYNEQFF. In DNA, the CDR3 is TGTGCCACCAGTGACCCTACTATTAGCGGAGGCGGGAGGGGGTACAATGAGCAGTTCTTC.

V and J are TRBV19 and TRBJ2-3, with a tentative D call TRBD2 (7 bases). V was trimmed by 4 bases and J by 2 bases, leaving 19 bases between them. This CDR3 has 17 residues. CDR1 is LNHDA, CDR2 SQIVND, per germline (reference sequence). CDR3: CASSRARGGMTTDTQYF. DNA of the CDR3: TGTGCCAGTAGTAGGGCAAGGGGGGGGATGACCACAGATACGCAGTATTTT.

This rearrangement joins TRBV13 to TRBJ2-7, with TRBD1 identical over 7 bases. This CDR3 comprises 14 residues. Germline lookup yields CDR1 PRHDT and CDR2 FYEKMQ (reference sequence). Losses at the gene ends were 3 bases for V and 3 bases for J; bases not matched to a gene: 5. The CDR3 protein is CASSFDRDLYEQYF. The CDR3 bases are TGTGCCAGCAGCTTCGACAGGGACCTCTACGAGCAGTACTTC.

The V gene is TRBV4-2, the J gene TRBJ2-7, with D perhaps assigned TRBD1 or TRBD2 (5 bases each). V was clipped by 0 bases and J by 3 bases, with 15 bases between them. Germline values: CDR1 LGHNA, CDR2 YNFKEQ. The CDR3 consists of 16 residues. The CDR3 reads CASSQEWGSYYYEQYF. The DNA of the CDR3 is TGTGCCAGCAGCCAAGAATGGGGGAGTTATTACTACGAGCAGTACTTC.

V usage is TRBV7-9 and J usage is TRBJ2-1, with TRBD2 matching 9 bases. This CDR3 is 15 amino acids long. Germline assignment: CDR1 SEHNR and CDR2 FQNEAQ (reference sequence). Germline trimming cut 2 bases from V and 7 bases from J; bases unmatched to any gene: 6. The CDR3 region has the DNA TGTGCCAGCAGCTTATGGCGGGGGGGCCCTAATGAGCAGTTCTTC. Translating it yields CASSLWRGGPNEQFF.

The chain combines TRBV9 with TRBJ2-3; TRBD1 might be the D (6 bases). V was cut by 3 bases and J by 0 bases, with 14 bases left in between. This CDR3 region has 16 residues. In germline, CDR1 is SGDLS, CDR2 YYNGEE. The chain's CDR3 is CASSAMRQASTDTQYF. The CDR3 region has the DNA TGTGCCAGCAGCGCGATGCGACAGGCGAGCACAGATACGCAGTATTTT.

V is TRBV7-9 and J is TRBJ2-7, with TRBD2 identical over 8 bases. This CDR3 is 15 amino acids long. Germline V lookup: CDR1 SEHNR, CDR2 FQNEAQ (reference sequence). With V trimmed by 4 bases and J by 5 bases, 10 bases remained unmatched. CDR3 bases: TGTGCCAGCAGCTCTCTTGGAGCGGGAGAAAACGAGCAGTACTTC. Amino acids: CASSSLGAGENEQYF.

The rearrangement uses TRBV11-2 and TRBJ1-2; TRBD1 is a possible D gene (6 bases). Germline V gene lookup returns CDR1 SGHAT and CDR2 FQNNGV. The V and J ends lost 1 base and 8 bases respectively, with 14 bases between them. There are 14 residues in the CDR3. CDR3 sequence (DNA): TGTGCCAGCAGCTTAGTCAGGGGAGGGGACGGCTACACCTTC. Protein product: CASSLVRGGDGYTF.

Here the CDR3 DNA reads TGTGCCAGCAGCTCCTCGCCTAGCGGCCACGAGCAGTACTTC. Translation gives CASSSSPSGHEQYF. The chain joins TRBV5-4 to TRBJ2-7; 7 bases agree with TRBD2. Germline values: CDR1 SGHNT, CDR2 YYREEE (reference sequence). This CDR3 region has 14 residues. V was pared by 3 bases and J by 5 bases, with 8 bases of the junction left unmatched. Drawing the rest from reference TRBV5-4 and TRBJ2-7, the complete variable domain is ETGVTQSPTHLIKTRGQQVTLRCSSQSGHNTVSWYQQALGQGPQFIFQYYREEENGRGNFPPRFSGLQFPNYSSELNVNALELDDSALYLCASSSSPSGHEQYFGPGTRLTVT.

The chain recombines TRBV19 with TRBJ1-5, with no clear D. Germline CDR1 and CDR2: LNHDA and SQIVND (reference sequence). The CDR3 runs 16 residues. The V end lost 3 bases, the J end lost 1 base, and 13 bases lay between the germline ends. CDR3: CASSMFRAGSNQPQHF. The CDR3 nucleotides are TGTGCCAGTAGTATGTTTCGGGCGGGGAGCAATCAGCCCCAGCATTTT.

The chain couples TRBV28 to TRBJ1-2; D is possibly TRBD1 (6 bases). CDR1 is MDHEN, CDR2 SYDVKM, per germline. V was pared by 5 bases and J by 3 bases, with 19 bases between. The CDR3 contains 16 residues. The CDR3 region is CASSLQSSGADYGYTF. In DNA, the CDR3 is TGTGCCAGCAGTCTCCAAAGCTCGGGGGCCGACTATGGCTACACCTTC.

The rearrangement joins TRBV3-1 (or the pseudogene TRBV3-2) to TRBJ2-5; TRBD1 matches 11 bases. J was trimmed by 4 bases and V by 2 bases; bases with no gene match: 6. This CDR3 contains 16 residues. The germline gives CDR1 LGHDT, CDR2 YNNKEL (reference sequence). In DNA form, the CDR3 reads TGTGCCAGCAGCCAAAACAAGGACAGGGGGCCAGAGACCCAGTACTTC. This sequence encodes CASSQNKDRGPETQYF.

The chain has TRBV2 and TRBJ2-3, with D tentatively TRBD1 or TRBD2 (7 bases each). The CDR3 is made up of 14 amino acids. Germline V gene sequence: CDR1 SNHLY, CDR2 FYNNEI. V gave up 9 bases and J gave up 2 bases, with 15 bases separating them. Written as DNA, the CDR3 is TGTGCCAGGGGAGGGGACAGAGACACAGATACGCAGTATTTT. This encodes CARGGDRDTDTQYF.

This clone occurred once. The V and J genes are TRBV5-1 and TRBJ2-7, with 8 bases matching TRBD1. The CDR3 loop spans 15 amino acids. V dropped 4 bases and J dropped 1; count of bases not matched to a gene: 7. Germline V gives CDR1 SGHRS, CDR2 YFSETQ. The CDR3: CASSPGTGLSYEQYF. In DNA, the CDR3 is TGCGCCAGCAGCCCCGGGACAGGTTTGTCCTACGAGCAGTACTTC. Together with reference TRBV5-1 and TRBJ2-7, the CDR3 gives the full variable domain: KAGVTQTPRYLIKTRGQQVTLSCSPISGHRSVSWYQQTPGQGLQFLFEYFSETQRNKGNFPGRFSGRQFSNSRSEMNVSTLELGDSALYLCASSPGTGLSYEQYFGPGTRLTVT.

The chain recombines TRBV27 with TRBJ2-1, with TRBD2 matching over 9 bases. V lost 3 bases and J lost 13; bases outside the gene matches: 10. Germline values: CDR1 MNHEY, CDR2 SMNVEV (reference sequence). This CDR3 contains 14 residues. CDR3 sequence (DNA): TGTGCCAGCAGTTTGAGCCTAGCGGGGACGGAACAGTTCTTC. As protein: CASSLSLAGTEQFF.

V gene TRBV20-1 combines with J gene TRBJ2-5; D is tentatively TRBD1 or TRBD2 (5 bases each). The germline CDR1 and CDR2 sequences are DFQATT and SNEGSKA (reference sequence). This CDR3 spans 15 amino acids. V dropped 3 bases and J dropped 5 bases, with 19 bases sitting between them. CDR3 sequence reads: CSASSGTGNGETQYF. Here the CDR3 DNA reads TGCAGTGCTAGTTCCGGGACGGGGAACGGTGAGACCCAGTACTTC.

This sequence joins TRBV4-1 and TRBJ1-2; perhaps TRBD1 as D (5 bases). Germline CDR1 MGHRA, CDR2 YSYEKL. The germline V and J ends were trimmed by 1 base and 6 bases, with 21 bases remaining between them. This CDR3 spans 17 amino acids. The CDR3 DNA is TGCGCCAGCAGCCAAGTCGTAGGGGACGGAACAAGACATGGCTACACCTTC. It is translated as CASSQVVGDGTRHGYTF.

CDR3: CASSLDLVGGDTGELFF. The CDR3 DNA follows: TGTGCCAGCAGCTTGGACCTAGTTGGGGGTGACACCGGGGAGCTGTTTTTT. The chain employs TRBV7-9 and TRBJ2-2; D is possibly TRBD1 or TRBD2 (5 bases each). Trimming cost V 3 bases and J 3 bases, with 17 bases left between them. The germline gives CDR1 SEHNR, CDR2 FQNEAQ (reference sequence). This CDR3 comprises 17 residues.

This chain uses TRBV7-2 with TRBJ2-3; D ambiguous. CDR3 length equals 13 residues. Trimming removed 5 bases at V and 6 bases at J, with 12 bases between. The germline V gene encodes CDR1 SGHTA and CDR2 FQGNSA. CDR3 sequence (DNA): TGTGCCAGCAGCCTACTTGTGTCGGATACGCAGTATTTT. Translating gives CASSLLVSDTQYF.

This clone was seen only once. This chain connects TRBV25-1 to TRBJ2-3, with D unresolved. The CDR3 has 12 residues. Trimming left V 2 bases short and J 5 bases short, with 5 bases between. Looked up from germline, CDR1 is MGHDK and CDR2 is SYGVNS. The chain's CDR3 is CASSERKDTQYF. The CDR3 region has the DNA TGTGCCAGCAGTGAAAGAAAAGATACGCAGTATTTT. The variable domain in full, with the rest retrieved from reference TRBV25-1 and TRBJ2-3, is EADIYQTPRYLVIGTGKKITLECSQTMGHDKMYWYQQDPGMELHLIHYSYGVNSTEKGDLSSESTVSRIRTEHFPLTLESARPSHTSQYLCASSERKDTQYFGPGTRLTVL.

The chain carries TRBV4-2 and TRBJ2-1, with D perhaps TRBD2 (6 bases). V lost 3 bases and J 2 bases, leaving 17 bases between the germline ends. Germline CDR1 and CDR2: LGHNA and YNFKEQ. The CDR3 extends over 17 amino acids. The CDR3 is CASSQFYGSYTYNEQFF. The CDR3 DNA is TGTGCCAGCAGCCAGTTCTACGGGAGTTACACCTACAATGAGCAGTTCTTC.

This chain links TRBV19 with TRBJ2-7; D assignment may be TRBD1 or TRBD2 (5 bases each). The CDR3 is 15 residues long. Deletions cut 3 bases from V and 0 bases from J, with 12 bases between. Germline V gene lookup returns CDR1 LNHDA and CDR2 SQIVND (reference sequence). CDR3 sequence: CASSMGTVSSYEQYF. The CDR3 nucleotides are TGTGCCAGTAGTATGGGGACGGTGAGCTCCTACGAGCAGTACTTC.